These T cell receptor beta chains were read from a single sample in a study of cytomegalovirus exposure and HLA in healthy donors. The protocol was immunoSEQ multiplex PCR, while the TCRdb copy is restricted to in-frame clones and leaves out a portion. The table includes under 130,000 clones, 65% to 75% detected once. The sample was PBMCs. The receptors derive from a middle-aged man in good health and CMV-seropositive. Each CDR3 is given with its conserved first and last residue. The D gene is left open where the match is weak. Rows may omit the clone size; those that give it use once, few, many or a size class.

abundance	d_gene	v_gene	j_gene	CDR3nt	CDR3aa
-	-	TRBV6-1	TRBJ2-2	TGTGCCGGTCAAACTAGCAGCTACACCGGGGAGCTGTTTTTT	CAGQTSSYTGELFF
-	TRBD2	TRBV7-9	TRBJ2-1	TGTGCCAGTGGACTAGCGGACAATGAGCAGTTCTTC	CASGLADNEQFF
-	-	TRBV10-3	TRBJ1-2	TGTGCCATCCGAACGGGACTCCCACCTAACTATGGCTACACCTTC	CAIRTGLPPNYGYTF
-	-	TRBV9	TRBJ1-3	TGTGCCAGCAGCGTAGACGGGTCAAACACCATATATTTT	CASSVDGSNTIYF
-	TRBD2	TRBV27	TRBJ2-2	TGTGCCAGCAGTTTCCTAGCGGGAGTTGGGGAGCTGTTTTTT	CASSFLAGVGELFF
-	-	TRBV29-1	TRBJ2-1	TGCAGCTTCGGGGTTCCTTCCTACAATGAGCAGTTCTTC	CSFGVPSYNEQFF
-	-	TRBV4-3	TRBJ2-6	TGCGCCAGCAGCCAAGATTGGCTGATCTCTGGGGCCAACGTCCTGACTTTC	CASSQDWLISGANVLTF
few	-	TRBV7-9	TRBJ2-5	TGTGCCAGCAGCTTCCTACAGGGAGAGGAGACCCAGTACTTC	CASSFLQGEETQYF
-	-	TRBV4-3	TRBJ2-4	TGCGCCAGCAGCCAAGATCGGAATACGCCCGGAGCGGGAAACATTCAGTACTTC	CASSQDRNTPGAGNIQYF
-	-	TRBV7-2	TRBJ1-2	TGTGCCAGCAGCTTATCTGCGGGAGTCCTCGATGGCTACACCTTC	CASSLSAGVLDGYTF
-	-	TRBV28	TRBJ1-5	TGTGCCAGCAGTTTAAGAGCAGGGCCTCAGCCCCAGCATTTT	CASSLRAGPQPQHF
few	-	TRBV29-1	TRBJ1-1	TGCAGCGTTGAGGCAGGGTGGGCGAACACTGAAGCTTTCTTT	CSVEAGWANTEAFF
once	-	TRBV5-4	TRBJ2-7	TGTGCCAGCAGCATTCCGGGACTCACCTACGAGCAGTACTTC	CASSIPGLTYEQYF
-	TRBD1	TRBV27	TRBJ2-3	TGTGCCAGCAGTTTAAAGGACAGGATCACAGATACGCAGTATTTT	CASSLKDRITDTQYF
-	-	TRBV10-1	TRBJ1-1	TGCGCCAGCAGTGATGGAGGGGTAGGGACTGAAGCTTTCTTT	CASSDGGVGTEAFF
-	-	TRBV19	TRBJ1-5	TGTGCCAGTAGTATAAGGGTAGCGGATCAGCCCCAGCATTTT	CASSIRVADQPQHF
-	TRBD1	TRBV10-1	TRBJ1-1	TGCGCCAGCAGCCTGACAGGGAAGTCTGAAGCTTTCTTT	CASSLTGKSEAFF
-	TRBD2	TRBV5-6	TRBJ2-1	TGTGCCAGCAGCGCGGATGGGACTAGCGGGAGTAGGAATGAGCAGTTCTTC	CASSADGTSGSRNEQFF
-	-	TRBV6-6	TRBJ2-7	TGTGCCAGCAGTTATCGAGGGAGCTCCTACGAGCAGTACTTC	CASSYRGSSYEQYF
-	TRBD2	TRBV28	TRBJ2-1	TGTGCCAGCAGTCCACTAGCGTCCCTGAGTCAAAGGCAGTTCTTC	CASSPLASLSQRQFF
-	-	TRBV9	TRBJ2-3	TGTGCCAGCAGCGTCCTAGACCTAGATACGCAGTATTTT	CASSVLDLDTQYF
-	-	TRBV28	TRBJ2-7	TGTGCCAGCAGTCAACGGGATGGACAGTGGTACGAGCAGTACTTC	CASSQRDGQWYEQYF
-	TRBD1	TRBV7-6	TRBJ1-5	TGTGCCAGCAGCTTAGCCGGGACAGGGTATCAGCCCCAGCATTTT	CASSLAGTGYQPQHF
few	TRBD1	TRBV4-1	TRBJ2-2	TGCGCCAGCAGCCAAGATCGACAGGGGAACACCGGGGAGCTGTTTTTT	CASSQDRQGNTGELFF
few	-	TRBV21-1	TRBJ2-7	TGTGCCAGCAGCAATATAGGACTGGGGGGCGAGCAGTACTTC	CASSNIGLGGEQYF
few	TRBD1	TRBV19	TRBJ1-5	TGTGCCAGTAGTATAACAGGGGGTAGCAATCAGCCCCAGCATTTT	CASSITGGSNQPQHF
-	-	TRBV9	TRBJ2-7	TGTGCCAGCAGCGTAGGGGAGACAGGGAGGTCCTACGAGCAGTACTTC	CASSVGETGRSYEQYF
-	-	TRBV6-1	TRBJ2-2	TGTGCCAGCAGAGTACTAGGCACCGGGGAGCTGTTTTTT	CASRVLGTGELFF
once	-	TRBV28	TRBJ1-5	TGTGCCAGCAGTCCCCCAGGGGCTAGCAATCAGCCCCAGCATTTT	CASSPPGASNQPQHF
once	TRBD1	TRBV6-1	TRBJ1-2	TGTGCCAGGAGCACAGGGGCGGGTGGCTACACCTTC	CARSTGAGGYTF
few	-	TRBV7-2	TRBJ2-1	TGTGCCAGCAGCTTAATCGATGAGCAGTTCTTC	CASSLIDEQFF
-	-	TRBV6-5	TRBJ2-7	TGTGCCAGCAGAGCCGGGGACTCTTTCTACGAGCAGTACTTC	CASRAGDSFYEQYF